This TCR beta chain came from a study of blood T cells in healthy people across ages. Together with a sample-barcoded 5' primer, a J-beta primer mix was included in a second PCR lasting roughly 6 to 12 cycles. Researchers report that a template-switch adaptor with 12 random nucleotides tagged each cDNA molecule. TCRdb fed the 5' RACE reads into MiXCR, producing one record per CDR3 protein. The top ten hold 18% of the sample, which has some 1 million distinct CDR3 sequences, around 43% seen once. General study points: Getting older went along with TCR beta diversity per million T cells dropping roughly linearly. Diversity was higher, and naive CD4+ cells more numerous, in long-lived donors than in aged donors.

Points on this clonotype: Its antigen is not known.

The donors, aged roughly 6 to 90, were healthy Caucasians from Russia. V dropped 5 bases and J dropped 2 bases, with 13 bases sitting between them. Looked up from germline, CDR1 is DFQATT and CDR2 is SNEGSKA (reference sequence). The CDR3 is 14 amino acids. The receptor's source is a woman aged 60-75 years in good health. The V and J genes are TRBV20-1 and TRBJ2-1, with D unresolved. Sequenced material: blood. This CDR3 reads CSASPGGPYNEQFF. The CDR3 nucleotides read TGCAGTGCTTCTCCGGGTGGACCCTACAATGAGCAGTTCTTC.